The rows below give T cell receptor beta chains drawn from one sample of a study of a mutant IDH1 vaccine in newly diagnosed glioma. What these receptors recognize is not known. Clones were read by immunoSEQ multiplex PCR, and TCRdb kept only the in-frame ones, dropping some. The table lists 10,000 to 15,000 clones, about 80% of them singletons. Sequencing used PBMCs, obtained from a glioma patient whose treatment included an IDH1 peptide vaccine. Receptor source: a woman between 40 and 50 years old with glioma. Each CDR3 is given with its conserved first and last residue. Fields, in order: clone size, J gene, D gene, V gene, CDR3 protein, CDR3 DNA. The D gene is left open where the match is weak. Clone sizes are given selectively: once, few, many, or a class where the clone is expanded.

. TRBJ2-2 . TRBV10-3 CAISESQLPNTGELFF TGTGCCATCAGTGAGTCCCAGCTACCGAACACCGGGGAGCTGTTTTTT
. TRBJ2-1 . TRBV27 CASSLVGASLVF TGTGCCAGCAGTTTGGTTGGGGCCTCCCTGGTCTTC
once TRBJ1-6 . TRBV4-3 CASSQDRSLANSPLHF TGCGCCAGCAGCCAGGACCGAAGTCTTGCGAATTCACCCCTCCACTTT
. TRBJ1-2 . TRBV5-1 CASSTATTNAYGYTF TGCGCCAGCAGTACCGCCACCACAAATGCTTATGGCTACACCTTC
. TRBJ2-7 TRBD2 TRBV7-9 CASSLPGGLHYEQYF TGTGCCAGCAGCTTACCGGGAGGCCTACACTACGAGCAGTACTTC
. TRBJ2-2 TRBD1 TRBV10-3 CAISEFDRGTGELFF TGTGCCATCAGTGAATTCGACAGGGGCACCGGGGAGCTGTTTTTT
. TRBJ2-7 . TRBV7-9 CASSLLPGDNEQYF TGTGCCAGCAGCCTCCTCCCAGGGGATAACGAGCAGTACTTC
. TRBJ1-6 . TRBV5-1 CASSTDNNSPLHF TGCGCCAGCAGCACAGACAATAATTCACCCCTCCACTTT
. TRBJ1-5 . TRBV6-1 CASVDISLNQPQHF TGTGCCAGCGTTGACATTAGCCTCAATCAGCCCCAGCATTTT
. TRBJ1-2 TRBD1 TRBV2 CASTPRGQGYGYTF TGTGCCAGCACCCCTCGGGGACAGGGCTATGGCTACACCTTC
. TRBJ1-4 TRBD1 TRBV9 CASSSGDSEEKLFF TGTGCCAGCAGCTCCGGGGACAGTGAAGAAAAACTGTTTTTT
. TRBJ2-3 . TRBV5-1 CASTTGDLADTQYF TGCGCCAGCACTACGGGGGACCTCGCAGATACGCAGTATTTT
. TRBJ2-7 . TRBV5-1 CASGASVNPDYEQYF TGCGCCAGCGGGGCTTCCGTTAATCCTGACTACGAGCAGTACTTC
. TRBJ2-2 TRBD2 TRBV19 CASSIFGGAGELFF TGTGCCAGTAGTATATTTGGGGGGGCCGGGGAGCTGTTTTTT
. TRBJ2-7 . TRBV4-3 CASSQGGYSSYEQYF TGCGCCAGCAGCCAGGGGGGCTACAGCTCCTACGAGCAGTACTTC
. TRBJ2-5 . TRBV10-3 CAISGQPGETQYF TGTGCCATCAGCGGACAGCCGGGGGAGACCCAGTACTTC
. TRBJ2-4 . TRBV7-9 CASSPSSRDVTLAKNIQYF TGTGCCAGCAGCCCGTCGTCGAGGGACGTAACATTAGCCAAAAACATTCAGTACTTC
. TRBJ2-5 . TRBV7-8 CASSLRGVEETQYF TGTGCCAGCAGCTTGAGAGGGGTGGAGGAGACCCAGTACTTC
. TRBJ2-6 . TRBV27 CASGSGANVLTF TGTGCCAGCGGGTCTGGGGCCAACGTCCTGACTTTC
. TRBJ2-1 . TRBV25-1 CASSEFPTNFHNEQFF TGTGCCAGCAGTGAATTCCCCACCAACTTTCACAATGAGCAGTTCTTC
once TRBJ2-1 . TRBV4-3 CASSQDRDGAYNEQFF TGCGCCAGCAGCCAAGACCGGGACGGAGCCTACAATGAGCAGTTCTTC
. TRBJ2-3 . TRBV15 CATSRDRWGGWTTDTQYF TGTGCCACCAGCAGGGATCGATGGGGAGGTTGGACCACAGATACGCAGTATTTT
. TRBJ2-5 TRBD1 TRBV4-3 CASSRTDRDKETQYF TGCGCCAGCAGCCGGACGGACAGGGACAAAGAGACCCAGTACTTC
once TRBJ1-2 . TRBV2 CASSEQEGYTF TGTGCCAGCAGTGAGCAAGAGGGCTACACCTTC
. TRBJ1-1 TRBD1 TRBV27 CASSYKGQTLNTEAFF TGTGCCAGCAGCTATAAGGGACAGACCCTAAACACTGAAGCTTTCTTT
once TRBJ2-2 TRBD2 TRBV11-2 CASSLQPSGAGELFF TGTGCCAGCAGCTTACAACCTAGCGGGGCCGGGGAGCTGTTTTTT
. TRBJ1-2 . TRBV28 CASSLAYSLNYGYTF TGTGCCAGCAGTTTAGCTTACAGTCTTAACTATGGCTACACCTTC